The 28 T cell receptor beta chains presented below share a single source sample, sequenced in a study of CD8 T cells in ankylosing spondylitis. TCRdb called the 5' RACE reads again in MiXCR, with one record for every CDR3 protein. The sample includes fewer than 150,000 distinct CDR3 sequences, around 6.6% of them seen just once. What was sequenced was blood, either unsorted or a sorted T cell fraction (not recorded which). The receptors originated from a female donor with ankylosing spondylitis or in good health (not recorded which).

This clonotype has a count of ten or more. V gene TRBV29-1 combines with J gene TRBJ1-5; the D is unclear. Trimming pared 5 bases from V and 1 base from J, leaving 12 bases between. The CDR3 has 14 residues. Per germline, CDR1 SQVTM and CDR2 ANQGSEA. DNA for the CDR3: TGCAGCGTTCGATTAATGGGCAGCAATCAGCCCCAGCATTTT. Protein: CSVRLMGSNQPQHF.

This clonotype was detected ten times or more. The chain couples TRBV29-1 to TRBJ1-1; no firm D call. The CDR3 loop spans 11 amino acids. Trimming removed 7 bases from V and 6 bases from J, with 12 bases in between. Germline V lookup: CDR1 SQVTM, CDR2 ANQGSEA. CDR3 sequence: CSGIDFSEAFF. Here the CDR3 DNA reads TGCAGCGGCATCGACTTCTCTGAAGCTTTCTTT.

This clonotype counts as medium-sized. The rearrangement links TRBV5-1 to TRBJ2-7, with D unclear. This CDR3 spans 14 amino acids. Trimming shortened V by 0 bases and J by 6 bases, and 13 bases separated the two germline ends. From germline, CDR1 is SGHRS and CDR2 YFSETQ. The DNA of the CDR3 is TGCGCCAGCAGCTTGGGAGCCTACCAAGGCGAGCAGTACTTC. This translates into CASSLGAYQGEQYF.

This clonotype has a handful of counts. The chain couples TRBV18 to TRBJ2-1, with TRBD1 matching over 8 bases. Looked up from germline, CDR1 is KGHSH and CDR2 is LQKENI. The CDR3 extends over 13 amino acids. The junction had 4 bases not matched to a gene; V was cut back by 5 bases and J by 7 bases. The DNA of the CDR3 is TGTGCCAGCTCATCCGGACAGGGAAATGAGCAGTTCTTC. As protein: CASSSGQGNEQFF.

This clonotype has ten or more counts. The V gene is TRBV12-3 or TRBV12-4, the J gene TRBJ2-1; D ambiguous. This CDR3 spans 13 amino acids. Trimming pared 6 bases from V and 6 bases from J, leaving 12 bases between. This chain's CDR3 is CASRPSTPNEQFF. The CDR3 DNA is TGTGCCAGCAGACCTTCCACCCCCAATGAGCAGTTCTTC.

This clonotype was seen repeatedly, ten times or more. V and J are TRBV5-7 and TRBJ2-6, with 7 bases identical to TRBD2. TRBV5-7 is identified as an open reading frame with a role that is uncertain. The CDR3 is 17 residues long. Unmatched junction bases numbered 8, after V lost 5 bases and J lost 0 bases. CDR3 coding DNA: TGTGCCAGCAGTGGAGGCGGGGGACTCTCTGGGGCCAACGTCCTGACTTTC. This gives the protein CASSGGGGLSGANVLTF.

This clonotype was counted ten times or more. This chain connects TRBV12-3 or TRBV12-4 to TRBJ2-3, with D tentatively TRBD1 (6 bases). The CDR3 length is 20 residues. The V end lost 6 bases, the J end lost 2 bases, and 30 bases lay between the germline ends. CDR3 loop: CASRVGVGAGTRENTDTQYF. The CDR3 DNA reads as TGTGCCAGCAGAGTAGGTGTCGGTGCCGGGACACGCGAAAACACAGATACGCAGTATTTT.

Many counts were recorded for this clonotype. The rearrangement uses TRBV20-1 and TRBJ2-5; 8 nucleotides line up with TRBD2. The V segment lost 3 bases and the J segment 1 base; nucleotides outside the gene matches: 7. CDR3 length equals 15 residues. Germline CDR1 reads DFQATT; CDR2 reads SNEGSKA (reference sequence). As DNA, the CDR3 is TGCAGTGCTAGTAATAGCGGGGAAGTCCAAGAGACCCAGTACTTC. Protein product: CSASNSGEVQETQYF.

This clonotype has at least ten counts. The gene calls are TRBV6-1 and TRBJ1-2; D possibly corresponds to TRBD1 (5 bases). Trimming left V 6 bases short and J 6 bases short, with 23 bases between. Germline loops: CDR1 MNHNS, CDR2 SASEGT. The CDR3 is made up of 16 amino acids. CDR3 DNA sequence: TGTGCCAGCAGCCCCCGGCTCTTGGGGCTGGGAAATGGCTACACCTTC. Translation gives CASSPRLLGLGNGYTF.

This clonotype showed up many times. The V gene is TRBV4-1, the J gene TRBJ1-1; unclear D gene. Germline assignment: CDR1 MGHRA and CDR2 YSYEKL. With 0 bases removed from V and 1 base from J, the gap between germline ends came to 15 bases. The CDR3 loop spans 17 amino acids. The DNA for the CDR3 is TGCGCCAGCAGCCAAGAGTGGTTACGACCGACGAACACTGAAGCTTTCTTT. Its translation: CASSQEWLRPTNTEAFF.

This clonotype showed up many times. V is TRBV10-3 and J is TRBJ2-3, with 8 bases aligning to TRBD1. Germline values: CDR1 ENHRY, CDR2 SYGVKD. The CDR3 runs 13 residues. V dropped 4 bases and J dropped 5; count of bases not matched to a gene: 2. The CDR3 here is CAISGDRQDTQYF. The CDR3 DNA sequence: TGTGCCATCAGTGGGGACAGGCAAGATACGCAGTATTTT.

This clonotype was recorded at least ten times. The chain has TRBV4-3 and TRBJ1-1, with D tentatively TRBD1 (5 bases). This CDR3 spans 15 amino acids. The V and J ends lost 1 base and 3 bases respectively, with 12 bases between them. Germline V gives CDR1 LGHNA, CDR2 YSLEER. The CDR3 DNA reads TGCGCCAGCAGCCAAGTACTCGGGGGACACACTGAAGCTTTCTTT. Its protein product is CASSQVLGGHTEAFF.

This clonotype was seen ten or more times. The rearrangement links TRBV15 to TRBJ2-3; D might be TRBD2 (7 bases). The germline gives CDR1 LNHNV, CDR2 YYDKDF (reference sequence). V was clipped by 8 bases and J by 4 bases, with 19 bases between them. This CDR3 has 15 residues. The CDR3 sequence: CATREGGGASDTQYF. CDR3 coding DNA: TGTGCCACCCGGGAAGGGGGGGGGGCGTCAGATACGCAGTATTTT. The variable domain in full, with the rest retrieved from reference TRBV15 and TRBJ2-3, is DAMVIQNPRYQVTQFGKPVTLSCSQTLNHNVMYWYQQKSSQAPKLLFHYYDKDFNNEADTPDNFQSRRPNTSFCFLDIRSPGLGDTAMYLCATREGGGASDTQYFGPGTRLTVL.

This clonotype was seen ten or more times. The chain joins TRBV5-6 to TRBJ1-1; D remains ambiguous. Trimming took 5 bases from V and 2 from J, leaving 4 bases between them. The CDR3 runs to 11 residues. The germline V gene has CDR1 SGHDT and CDR2 YYEEEE. CDR3 in amino acids: CASRGNTEAFF. The CDR3 DNA reads as TGTGCCAGCAGGGGCAACACTGAAGCTTTCTTT.

This clonotype occurred many times. The genes are TRBV6-5 and TRBJ1-2; TRBD1 is a possible D gene (5 bases). The CDR3 covers 15 residues. Germline V gene sequence: CDR1 MNHEY, CDR2 SVGAGI. The V and J ends lost 0 bases and 8 bases respectively, with 16 bases between them. The CDR3 loop is CASSYSVRGGGGYTF. The CDR3 bases are TGTGCCAGCAGTTACTCCGTCCGGGGCGGGGGAGGCTACACCTTC.

Notes on this clonotype: This may arise from a read error, as a much more abundant clone is one base away. The rearrangement links TRBV5-6 to TRBJ1-2; D ambiguous. CDR1 is SGHDT, CDR2 YYEEEE, per germline. V was pared by 4 bases and J by 10 bases, with 17 bases between. The CDR3 totals 13 residues. CDR3 in DNA: TGTGCCAGCAGCCAACAGCCCGGGGATGTCTACACCTTC. Amino acids: CASSQQPGDVYTF.

This chain joins TRBV5-6 and TRBJ2-7; D might be TRBD1 (5 bases). Germline V gene lookup returns CDR1 SGHDT and CDR2 YYEEEE. Trimming left V 0 bases short and J 6 bases short, with 13 bases between. This CDR3 is built from 14 residues. DNA for the CDR3: TGTGCCAGCAGCTTGGTGCAGGGTACCCTCGAGCAGTACTTC. This encodes CASSLVQGTLEQYF.

The chain joins TRBV7-2 to TRBJ1-2; no clear D. The germline V gene has CDR1 SGHTA and CDR2 FQGNSA. The CDR3 contains 13 residues. V shed 5 bases and J shed 4 bases, with 11 bases lying between them. This chain's CDR3 is CASSGRSPYGYTF. The CDR3 DNA reads as TGTGCCAGCAGCGGGCGTTCGCCCTATGGCTACACCTTC.

About this clonotype: A junction end diverges from the germline sequence, so it may reflect a read error. The chain carries TRBV7-9 and TRBJ2-5; 8 bases map to TRBD2. The CDR3 loop spans 14 amino acids. Germline CDR1 and CDR2: SEHNR and FQNEAQ (reference sequence). The CDR3, as DNA: TGTGCCAGCAGTAGACTAGCGATTGAAGAGGCCCAGTACTTC. Translating it yields CASSRLAIEEAQYF.

There are many counts of this clonotype. The chain links TRBV6-1 to TRBJ2-1; TRBD1 matches 10 bases. The trim removed 7 bases at V and 3 bases at J, leaving 9 bases unmatched. CDR3 length: 16 residues. CDR1 MNHNS and CDR2 SASEGT come from the germline V gene. In DNA form, the CDR3 reads TGTGCCAGCACTACGAAGACAGGGGGCTTCTACAATGAGCAGTTCTTC. Protein: CASTTKTGGFYNEQFF.

This clonotype was seen ten or more times. The chain joins TRBV5-1 to TRBJ2-3; D gene ambiguous. Germline V gene lookup returns CDR1 SGHRS and CDR2 YFSETQ. The V and J ends lost 3 bases and 3 bases respectively, with 5 bases between them. The CDR3 totals 12 residues. The CDR3 spells CASSWVTDTQYF. In DNA form, the CDR3 reads TGCGCCAGCAGCTGGGTGACAGATACGCAGTATTTT.

This clonotype has ten or more counts. The genes are TRBV4-1 and TRBJ2-1; 8 bases align to TRBD1. This CDR3 spans 15 amino acids. J was trimmed by 5 bases and V by 1 base; bases with no gene match: 4. Germline lookup yields CDR1 MGHRA and CDR2 YSYEKL. The chain's CDR3 is CASSQGQGLDNEQFF. CDR3 DNA sequence: TGCGCCAGCAGCCAAGGACAGGGGCTCGACAATGAGCAGTTCTTC.

This clonotype was observed at least ten times. The V gene is TRBV6-1, the J gene TRBJ1-1; D is possibly TRBD1 (5 bases). V was clipped by 2 bases and J by 1 base, with 11 bases between them. Germline V lookup: CDR1 MNHNS, CDR2 SASEGT. CDR3 length equals 15 residues. The CDR3 sequence is CASSESQARNTEAFF. CDR3 coding DNA: TGTGCCAGCAGTGAATCACAGGCTCGGAACACTGAAGCTTTCTTT.

This clonotype has ten or more counts. The V gene is TRBV20-1, the J gene TRBJ2-3; 12 bases line up with TRBD2. The J segment lost 1 base and the V segment lost 6 bases, leaving 11 bases of the junction unmatched. The CDR3 is 17 amino acids. The germline V gene encodes CDR1 DFQATT and CDR2 SNEGSKA (reference sequence). CDR3 in amino acids: CSAVLAGGLPRTDTQYF. In nucleotides, the CDR3 is TGCAGTGCCGTACTAGCGGGGGGTCTTCCCCGCACAGATACGCAGTATTTT.

This clonotype occurred many times. The chain recombines TRBV14 with TRBJ1-2; D perhaps matches TRBD1 (5 bases). The CDR3 spans 15 residues. Germline loops: CDR1 SGHDN, CDR2 FVKESK. V gave up 4 bases and J gave up 3 bases, with 15 bases separating them. CDR3 sequence (DNA): TGTGCCAGCAGCCTCGGCCGGGGCGAGTACTATGGCTACACCTTC. Translated: CASSLGRGEYYGYTF.

This clonotype was detected ten times or more. The V and J genes are TRBV4-1 and TRBJ2-3; the match to TRBD2 covers 7 bases. Germline-derived CDR1 and CDR2 are MGHRA and YSYEKL. The CDR3 is made up of 14 amino acids. V was pared by 3 bases and J by 2 bases, with 2 bases of the junction left unmatched. Here the CDR3 reads CASSQGLNTDTQYF. In nucleotides, the CDR3 is TGCGCCAGCAGCCAGGGACTAAACACAGATACGCAGTATTTT.

This clonotype was counted ten times or more. CDR3 nucleotide sequence: TGTGCCAGCAGTTTACGCTCCAACACTGAAGCTTTCTTT. This codes for CASSLRSNTEAFF. The chain has TRBV12-3 or TRBV12-4 and TRBJ1-1; D uncertain. Trimming took off 2 bases at V and 2 bases at J, with 6 bases between the two ends. The CDR3 sequence is 13 residues long.

The sample holds many counts of this clonotype. The chain has TRBV6-5 and TRBJ1-1; tentatively, D is TRBD1 (5 bases). CDR3 size: 15 residues. V was clipped by 0 bases and J by 5 bases, with 13 bases between them. The germline V gene encodes CDR1 MNHEY and CDR2 SVGAGI. The CDR3 coding sequence is TGTGCCAGCAGTTACTCTAGGGACCCCGGAACTGAAGCTTTCTTT. This gives the protein CASSYSRDPGTEAFF.